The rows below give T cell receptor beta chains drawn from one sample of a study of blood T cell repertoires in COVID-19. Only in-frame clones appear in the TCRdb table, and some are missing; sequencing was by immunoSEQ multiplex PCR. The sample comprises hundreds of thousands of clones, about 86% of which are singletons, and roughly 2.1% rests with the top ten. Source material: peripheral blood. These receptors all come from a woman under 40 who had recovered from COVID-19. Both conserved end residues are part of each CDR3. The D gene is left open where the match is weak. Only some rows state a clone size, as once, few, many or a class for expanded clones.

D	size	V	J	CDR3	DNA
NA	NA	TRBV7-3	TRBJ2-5	CASSLSAGEETQYF	TGTGCCAGCAGCTTAAGTGCGGGCGAAGAGACCCAGTACTTC
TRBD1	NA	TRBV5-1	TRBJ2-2	CASSTGQANTGELFF	TGCGCCAGCAGCACGGGACAGGCGAACACCGGGGAGCTGTTTTTT
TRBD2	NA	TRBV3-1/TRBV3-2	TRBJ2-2	CASSPPDSGGTGELFF	TGTGCCAGCAGCCCCCCGGATAGCGGGGGCACCGGGGAGCTGTTTTTT
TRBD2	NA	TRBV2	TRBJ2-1	CASRGLAGTYNEQFF	TGTGCCAGCAGAGGACTAGCGGGTACCTACAATGAGCAGTTCTTC
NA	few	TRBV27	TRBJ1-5	CASSPLHGSIPGGNQPQHF	TGTGCCAGCAGTCCTCTCCACGGGAGCATACCGGGGGGCAATCAGCCCCAGCATTTT
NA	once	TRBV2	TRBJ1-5	CASSAYSSNQPQHF	TGTGCCAGCAGTGCTTACAGTAGCAATCAGCCCCAGCATTTT
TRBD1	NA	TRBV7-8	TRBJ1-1	CASSLRTGTEAFF	TGTGCCAGCAGCTTGAGGACAGGGACTGAAGCTTTCTTT
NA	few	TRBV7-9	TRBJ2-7	CASSSDLGASYEQYF	TGTGCCAGCAGCTCTGACCTGGGGGCCTCCTACGAGCAGTACTTC
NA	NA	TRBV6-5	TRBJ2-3	CASSSNTDTQYF	TGTGCCAGCAGTTCTAACACAGATACGCAGTATTTT
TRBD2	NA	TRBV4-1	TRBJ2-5	CASSRGGLATETQYF	TGCGCCAGCAGCCGGGGGGGACTAGCCACGGAGACCCAGTACTTC
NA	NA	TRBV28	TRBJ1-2	CASSFRGNYGYTF	TGTGCCAGCAGTTTCAGGGGTAACTATGGCTACACCTTC
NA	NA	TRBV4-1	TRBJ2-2	CASSGDRTGELFF	TGCGCCAGCTCAGGGGATCGTACCGGGGAGCTGTTTTTT
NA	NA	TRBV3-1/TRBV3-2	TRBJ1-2	CASSQQWDFLTQRGGYTF	TGTGCCAGCAGCCAACAATGGGACTTCCTTACACAACGCGGGGGCTACACCTTC
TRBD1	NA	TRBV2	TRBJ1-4	CASRPGQGDEKLFF	TGTGCCAGCAGACCGGGACAGGGGGATGAAAAACTGTTTTTT
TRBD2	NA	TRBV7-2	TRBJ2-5	CASSKTVAGGIGETQYF	TGTGCCAGCAGCAAGACCGTAGCGGGAGGGATCGGAGAGACCCAGTACTTC
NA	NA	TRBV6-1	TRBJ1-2	CASSEAGATRYGYTF	TGTGCCAGCAGTGAGGCAGGGGCTACTAGGTATGGCTACACCTTC
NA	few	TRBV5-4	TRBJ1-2	CASSPSTGTYGYTF	TGTGCCAGCAGCCCTTCTACAGGGACCTATGGCTACACCTTC
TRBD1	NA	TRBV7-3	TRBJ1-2	CASSLGQGGGYTF	TGTGCCAGCAGCCTAGGACAGGGAGGCGGCTACACCTTC
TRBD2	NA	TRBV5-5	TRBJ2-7	CASSPKIAGPYEQYF	TGTGCCAGCAGCCCAAAAATAGCGGGACCCTACGAGCAGTACTTC
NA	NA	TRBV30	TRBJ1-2	CAWGKEGVGYTF	TGTGCCTGGGGGAAGGAAGGGGTAGGCTACACCTTC
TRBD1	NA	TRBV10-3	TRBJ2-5	CAIAFRDSETQYF	TGTGCCATTGCCTTCCGGGACAGTGAGACCCAGTACTTC
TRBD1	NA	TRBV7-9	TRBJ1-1	CASSRGQLLGAFF	TGTGCCAGCAGCCGGGGACAGTTACTTGGAGCTTTCTTT
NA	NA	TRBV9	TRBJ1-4	CASSGYSEKLFF	TGTGCCAGCAGCGGATACAGCGAAAAACTGTTTTTT
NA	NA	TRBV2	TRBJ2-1	CASSVSSSQFF	TGTGCCAGCAGTGTCAGTAGTAGCCAGTTCTTC
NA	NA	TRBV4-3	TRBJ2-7	CASSQGFSGAYEQYF	TGCGCCAGCAGCCAAGGGTTTTCGGGAGCCTACGAGCAGTACTTC
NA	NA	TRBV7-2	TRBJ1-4	CASSQRGGREEKLFF	TGTGCCAGCAGCCAACGGGGGGGGCGAGAGGAAAAACTGTTTTTT
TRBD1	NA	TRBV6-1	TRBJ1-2	CASSEHRGDYGYTF	TGTGCCAGCAGTGAGCACAGGGGGGACTATGGCTACACCTTC
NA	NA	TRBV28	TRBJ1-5	CASRDGGAQPQHF	TGTGCCAGCAGAGACGGGGGGGCGCAGCCCCAGCATTTT
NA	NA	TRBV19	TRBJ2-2	CASSIITNTGELFF	TGTGCCAGTAGTATTATAACGAACACCGGGGAGCTGTTTTTT
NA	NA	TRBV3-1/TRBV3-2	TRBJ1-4	CASSQGDSRFGKLFF	TGTGCCAGCAGCCAAGGTGACAGTCGGTTTGGGAAACTGTTTTTT
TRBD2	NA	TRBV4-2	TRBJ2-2	CASSQNRGLAGVVGELFF	TGTGCCAGCAGCCAAAATCGGGGACTAGCGGGAGTTGTCGGGGAGCTGTTTTTT
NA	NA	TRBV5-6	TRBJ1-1	CASSDSMNTEAFF	TGTGCCAGCAGTGACAGCATGAACACTGAAGCTTTCTTT
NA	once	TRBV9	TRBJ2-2	CASSAGLQNTGELFF	TGTGCCAGCAGCGCGGGACTCCAGAACACCGGGGAGCTGTTTTTT
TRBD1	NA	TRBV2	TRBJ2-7	CASTRLTGVVEQYF	TGTGCCAGCACTAGATTGACAGGGGTTGTCGAGCAGTACTTC
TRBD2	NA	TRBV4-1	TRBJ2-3	CASRGTSADTQYF	TGCGCCAGCAGGGGGACTAGTGCAGATACGCAGTATTTT
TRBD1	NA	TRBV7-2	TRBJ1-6	CASSLPLQGSALHF	TGTGCCAGCAGCTTGCCCCTACAGGGGTCGGCCCTCCACTTT
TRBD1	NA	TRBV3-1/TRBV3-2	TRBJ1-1	CASSQTDREAFF	TGTGCCAGCAGCCAAACGGACAGGGAGGCTTTCTTT
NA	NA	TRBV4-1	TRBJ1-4	CASSQEQAPGATRNEKLFF	TGCGCCAGCAGCCAAGAGCAAGCCCCGGGAGCTACAAGAAATGAAAAACTGTTTTTT
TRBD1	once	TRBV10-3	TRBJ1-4	CASRRQGATNEKLFF	TGTGCCAGCAGGAGGCAGGGGGCAACTAATGAAAAACTGTTTTTT
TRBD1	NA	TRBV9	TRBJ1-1	CASSGDRDLNTEAFF	TGTGCCAGCAGCGGGGACAGGGACTTGAACACTGAAGCTTTCTTT
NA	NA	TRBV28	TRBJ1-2	CASSSFRGSASSNYGYTF	TGTGCCAGCAGCTCTTTTCGGGGATCGGCCAGTTCTAACTATGGCTACACCTTC
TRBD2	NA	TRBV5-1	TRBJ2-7	CASSITSGSYEQYF	TGCGCCAGCAGCATAACTAGCGGCTCCTACGAGCAGTACTTC
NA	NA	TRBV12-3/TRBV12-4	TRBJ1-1	CASSLLEEAFF	TGTGCCAGCAGTTTATTGGAGGAAGCTTTCTTT
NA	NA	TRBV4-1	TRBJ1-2	CASSQVTRFAGYTF	TGCGCCAGCAGCCAAGTTACCAGGTTCGCTGGCTACACCTTC
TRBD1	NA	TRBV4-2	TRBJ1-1	CASSQPRDRDPEAFF	TGTGCCAGCAGCCAACCCAGGGACAGGGACCCTGAAGCTTTCTTT
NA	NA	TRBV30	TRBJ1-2	CAWSADGGYTF	TGTGCCTGGAGTGCAGACGGGGGCTACACCTTC
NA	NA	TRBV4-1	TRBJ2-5	CASSQRGWETQYF	TGCGCCAGCAGCCAACGGGGTTGGGAGACCCAGTACTTC
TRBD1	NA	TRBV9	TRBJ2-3	CASSQGVTPTDTQYF	TGTGCCAGCAGCCAGGGGGTTACACCCACAGATACGCAGTATTTT
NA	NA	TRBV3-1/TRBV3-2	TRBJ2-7	CASSEELAQSYEQYF	TGTGCCAGCAGCGAGGAACTAGCTCAGTCCTACGAGCAGTACTTC
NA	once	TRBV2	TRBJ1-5	CASSAYSNQPQHF	TGTGCCAGCAGTGCTTATAGCAATCAGCCCCAGCATTTT
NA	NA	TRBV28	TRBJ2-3	CASAQSYTDTQYF	TGTGCCAGCGCACAGAGCTACACAGATACGCAGTATTTT
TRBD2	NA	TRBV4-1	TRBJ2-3	CASSFPGGGASDTQYF	TGCGCCAGCAGCTTCCCGGGCGGGGGGGCCTCAGATACGCAGTATTTT
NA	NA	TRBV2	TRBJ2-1	CASSEAGEDEQFF	TGTGCCAGCAGTGAAGCAGGGGAGGATGAGCAGTTCTTC
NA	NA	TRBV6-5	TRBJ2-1	CASSTDRGNEQFF	TGTGCCAGCAGCACCGACAGAGGCAATGAGCAGTTCTTC
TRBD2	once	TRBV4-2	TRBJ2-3	CASSQEPSRLAGADTQYF	TGTGCCAGCAGCCAAGAACCTTCCCGACTAGCGGGGGCCGATACGCAGTATTTT
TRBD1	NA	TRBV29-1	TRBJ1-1	CSVFGTAAEAFF	TGCAGCGTTTTCGGGACAGCAGCTGAAGCTTTCTTT
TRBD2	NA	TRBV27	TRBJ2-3	CASSPTSGRDTQYF	TGTGCCAGCAGTCCGACTAGCGGGAGGGATACGCAGTATTTT
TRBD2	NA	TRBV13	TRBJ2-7	CASGGLATYEQYF	TGTGCCAGCGGGGGACTAGCGACCTACGAGCAGTACTTC
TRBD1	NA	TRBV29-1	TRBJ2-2	CSVSGTGKSTGELFF	TGCAGCGTGTCCGGGACAGGGAAGAGCACCGGGGAGCTGTTTTTT